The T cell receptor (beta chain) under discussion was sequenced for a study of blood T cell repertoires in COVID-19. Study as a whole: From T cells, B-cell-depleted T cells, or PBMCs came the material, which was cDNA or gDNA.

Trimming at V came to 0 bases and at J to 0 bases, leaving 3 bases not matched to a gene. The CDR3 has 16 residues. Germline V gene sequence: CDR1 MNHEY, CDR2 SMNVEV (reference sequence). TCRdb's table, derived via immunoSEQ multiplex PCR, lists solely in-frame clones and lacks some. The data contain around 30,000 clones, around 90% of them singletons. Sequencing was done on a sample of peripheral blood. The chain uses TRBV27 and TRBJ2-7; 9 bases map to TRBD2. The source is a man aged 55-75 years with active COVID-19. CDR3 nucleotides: TGTGCCAGCAGTTTATCGAGCGGGAGGAGCTCCTACGAGCAGTACTTC. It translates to CASSLSSGRSSYEQYF.